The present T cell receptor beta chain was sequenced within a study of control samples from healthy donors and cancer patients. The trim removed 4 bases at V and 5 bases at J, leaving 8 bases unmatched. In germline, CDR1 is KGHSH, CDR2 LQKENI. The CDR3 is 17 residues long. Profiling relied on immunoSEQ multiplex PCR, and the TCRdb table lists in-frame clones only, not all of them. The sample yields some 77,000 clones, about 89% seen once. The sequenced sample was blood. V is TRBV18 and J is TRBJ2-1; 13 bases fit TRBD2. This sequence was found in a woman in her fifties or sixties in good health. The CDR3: CASSLSPLAGGNNEQFF. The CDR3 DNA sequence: TGTGCCAGCTCACTTTCCCCACTAGCGGGGGGGAACAATGAGCAGTTCTTC. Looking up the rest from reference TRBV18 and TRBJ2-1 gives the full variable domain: NAGVMQNPRHLVRRRGQEARLRCSPMKGHSHVYWYRQLPEEGLKFMVYLQKENIIDESGMPKERFSAEFPKEGPSILRIQQVVRGDSAAYFCASSLSPLAGGNNEQFFGPGTRLTVL.